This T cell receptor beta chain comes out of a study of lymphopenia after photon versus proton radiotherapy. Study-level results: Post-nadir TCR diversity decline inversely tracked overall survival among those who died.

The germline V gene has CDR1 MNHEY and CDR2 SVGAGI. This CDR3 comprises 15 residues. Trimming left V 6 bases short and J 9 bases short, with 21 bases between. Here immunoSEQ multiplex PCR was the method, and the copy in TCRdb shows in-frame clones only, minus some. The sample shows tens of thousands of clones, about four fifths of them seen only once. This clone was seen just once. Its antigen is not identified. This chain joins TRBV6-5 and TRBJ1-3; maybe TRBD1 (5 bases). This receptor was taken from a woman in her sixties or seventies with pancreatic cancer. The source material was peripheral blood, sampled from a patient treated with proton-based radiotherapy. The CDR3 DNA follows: TGTGCCAGCAGCCCACAGGCCGCCTTTAGCCGCACCATATATTTT. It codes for CASSPQAAFSRTIYF.